This T cell receptor (beta chain) was obtained from a study of OX40 agonist ivuxolimab in advanced cancers. Sequencing was performed with immunoSEQ multiplex PCR; in TCRdb, only in-frame clones are kept and a portion is missing. The table has approximately 39,000 clones, 85% to 90% seen once. The clonotype was recovered from an adult with an advanced solid tumor such as melanoma, head and neck, liver or kidney cancer. Material: CD4+ or CD8+ T cells sorted from blood, obtained in a trial of the OX40 agonist ivuxolimab.

The CDR3: CANDSSYEQYF. CDR3 sequence (DNA): TGTGCCAACGACAGCTCCTACGAGCAGTACTTC. The V gene is TRBV6-5, the J gene TRBJ2-7, with D possibly matching TRBD1 (5 bases). Trimming stripped 10 bases from V and 0 bases from J, with 7 bases between. Germline CDR1 reads MNHEY; CDR2 reads SVGAGI. The CDR3 is made up of 11 amino acids.